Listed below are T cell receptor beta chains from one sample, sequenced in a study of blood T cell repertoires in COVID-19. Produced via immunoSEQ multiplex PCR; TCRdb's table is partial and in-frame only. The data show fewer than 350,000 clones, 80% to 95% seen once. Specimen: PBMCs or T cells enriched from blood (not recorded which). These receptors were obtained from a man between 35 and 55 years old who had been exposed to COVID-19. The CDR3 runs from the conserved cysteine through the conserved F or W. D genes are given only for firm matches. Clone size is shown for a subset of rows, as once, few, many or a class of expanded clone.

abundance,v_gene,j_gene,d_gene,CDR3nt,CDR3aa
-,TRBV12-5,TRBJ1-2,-,TGTGCTAGTGGTTTGAGGCAGGGCCTTGGCTACACCTTC,CASGLRQGLGYTF
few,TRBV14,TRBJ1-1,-,TGTGCCAGCAGCCAAGTTCGCGCCACTGAAGCTTTCTTT,CASSQVRATEAFF
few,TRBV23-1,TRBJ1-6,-,TGCGCCAGCAGTCAATCCGATGACTCTTTTAATTCACCCCTCCACTTT,CASSQSDDSFNSPLHF
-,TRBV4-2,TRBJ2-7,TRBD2,TGTGCCAGCAGCCAACAGTCGGGAGGAGGGTACGAGCAGTACTTC,CASSQQSGGGYEQYF
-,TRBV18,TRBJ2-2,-,TGTGCCAGCTCACCTCCCCTTGGGGAGCTGTTTTTT,CASSPPLGELFF
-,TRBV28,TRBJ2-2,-,TGTGCCATCAGAAACAGTAACACCGGGGAGCTGTTTTTT,CAIRNSNTGELFF
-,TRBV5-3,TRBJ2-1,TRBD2,TGTGCCAGAAGCCCGGGACTACCATACAATGAGCAGTTCTTC,CARSPGLPYNEQFF
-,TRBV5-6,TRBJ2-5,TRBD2,TGTGCCAGCAGCTTGCGCGGGAGGGCCGTTGAGACCCAGTACTTC,CASSLRGRAVETQYF
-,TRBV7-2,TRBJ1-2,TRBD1,TGTGCCAGCAGCTTAGATCTTACAGGGGGCGGTGGCTACACCTTC,CASSLDLTGGGGYTF
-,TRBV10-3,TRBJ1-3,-,TGTGCCATCATTTCTTGGGACTCCTCTGGAAACACCATATATTTT,CAIISWDSSGNTIYF
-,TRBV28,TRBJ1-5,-,TGTGCCAGCAGTTTATACATGGAGAGTCAGCCCCAGCATTTT,CASSLYMESQPQHF
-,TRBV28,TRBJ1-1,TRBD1,TGTGCCAGCAGGCAGGGGGATGCACACACTGAAGCTTTCTTT,CASRQGDAHTEAFF
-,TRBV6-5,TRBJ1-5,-,TGTGCCAGCAGCGCCACCCGCGGGCAGCCCCAGCATTTT,CASSATRGQPQHF
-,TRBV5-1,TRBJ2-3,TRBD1,TGCGCCAGCAGCTTGGGGGGACAGGGTGGCACAGATACGCAGTATTTT,CASSLGGQGGTDTQYF
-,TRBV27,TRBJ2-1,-,TGTGCCAGCTCACCCGGGTCGGGAGTCAATGAGCAGTTCTTC,CASSPGSGVNEQFF
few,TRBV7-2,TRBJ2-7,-,TGTGCCAGCAGCTTAGTGGCAACAACCTACGAGCAGTACTTC,CASSLVATTYEQYF
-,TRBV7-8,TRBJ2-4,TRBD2,TGTGCCAGCAGCATTACGGGGGGAAACATTCAGTACTTC,CASSITGGNIQYF
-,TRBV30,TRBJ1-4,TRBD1,TGTGCCTGGGTATCCGGGACAGGGAGTGAAAAACTGTTTTTT,CAWVSGTGSEKLFF
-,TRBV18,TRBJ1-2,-,TGTGCCAGCTCACCAGTTGGGTCTAGTGGCTACACCTTC,CASSPVGSSGYTF
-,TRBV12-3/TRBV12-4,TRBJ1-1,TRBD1,TGTGCCAGCAGTCCACAGGGGGTAACTGAAGCTTTCTTT,CASSPQGVTEAFF
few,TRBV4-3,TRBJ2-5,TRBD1,TGCGCCAGCAGCCTCGGGACAGGGGGAGTTGAGACCCAGTACTTC,CASSLGTGGVETQYF
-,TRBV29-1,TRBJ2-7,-,TGCAGCGCGACCCAAGGGAGTCCCCACGAGCAGTACTTC,CSATQGSPHEQYF
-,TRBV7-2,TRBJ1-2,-,TGTGCCAGCAGCTTAGGGAACAGTAACTATGGCTACACCTTC,CASSLGNSNYGYTF
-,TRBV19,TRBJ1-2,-,TGTGCCAGTAGTATTCCAGATAACTATGGCTACACCTTC,CASSIPDNYGYTF
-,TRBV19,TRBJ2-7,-,TGTGCCAGTAGTATATCAACAGGGCTTGGCTACGAGCAGTACTTC,CASSISTGLGYEQYF
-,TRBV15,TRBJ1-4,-,TGTGCCACCAGCAGAGACAGGGGAGCAACTAATGAAAAACTGTTTTTT,CATSRDRGATNEKLFF
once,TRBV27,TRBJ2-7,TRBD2,TGTGCCAGCAGTTTACGGGAGGGCCGCGAGCAGTACTTC,CASSLREGREQYF
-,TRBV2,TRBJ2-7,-,TGTGCCAGCAGTGAGTACGGGAAATACGAGCAGTACTTC,CASSEYGKYEQYF
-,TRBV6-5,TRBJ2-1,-,TGTGCCAGCAGTTATGTGCTGTTCGGGACTTCAAATGAGCAGTTCTTC,CASSYVLFGTSNEQFF
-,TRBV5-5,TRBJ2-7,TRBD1,TGTGCCAGCAGTTCGGACAGGGGTTTGGTCCGGGAAAACTTC,CASSSDRGLVRENF
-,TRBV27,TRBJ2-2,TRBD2,TGTGCCAGCAGTTTGAGCGGGAGTAACTCCGGGGAGCTGTTTTTT,CASSLSGSNSGELFF
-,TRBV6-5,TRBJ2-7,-,TGTGCCAGCAGCAGACAGGGACTGGGGAACTACGAGCAGTACTTC,CASSRQGLGNYEQYF
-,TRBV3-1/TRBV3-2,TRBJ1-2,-,TGTGCCAGCAGCCAAGGACAGATTAACTATGGCTACACCTTC,CASSQGQINYGYTF
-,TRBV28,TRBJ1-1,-,TGTGCCAGCAGTACCCACTGGGCTATGAACACTGAAGCTTTCTTT,CASSTHWAMNTEAFF
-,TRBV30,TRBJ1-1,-,TGTGCCTGGAGTGGCTTGATAGAGAAGAACACTGAAGCTTTCTTT,CAWSGLIEKNTEAFF
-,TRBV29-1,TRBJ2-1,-,TGCAGCGCTCCCCTACAAGGGACAACCTACAATGAGCAGTTCTTC,CSAPLQGTTYNEQFF
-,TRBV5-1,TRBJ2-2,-,TGCGCCAGCAGCTTGGATCGAGGTGGCACCGGGGAGCTGTTTTTT,CASSLDRGGTGELFF
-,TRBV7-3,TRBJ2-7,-,TGTGCCAGCAGCTTAAGCCCAGGTCCCTACGAGCAGTACTTC,CASSLSPGPYEQYF
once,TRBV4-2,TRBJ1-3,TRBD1,TGTGCCAGCAGCCGAGACGACAGGGGTGGTGGAAACACCATATATTTT,CASSRDDRGGGNTIYF
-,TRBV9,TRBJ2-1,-,TGTGCCAGCAGCGTAGCTGGGGGGACCTACAATGAGCAGTTCTTC,CASSVAGGTYNEQFF
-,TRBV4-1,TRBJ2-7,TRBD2,TGCGCCAGCAGCCCGCGATCTACAACCGGGACTAGCGCAACCTACGAGCAGTACTTC,CASSPRSTTGTSATYEQYF
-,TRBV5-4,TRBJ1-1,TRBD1,TGTGCCAGCAGGCCAGACAGGGGGCATGTCGCTGAAGCTTTCTTT,CASRPDRGHVAEAFF
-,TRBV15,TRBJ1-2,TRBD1,TGTGCCACCAGCAGAGGAGGGGGCTCTAACTATGGCTACACCTTC,CATSRGGGSNYGYTF
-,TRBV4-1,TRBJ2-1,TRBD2,TGCGCCAGCAGCCAAGACGGACTAGCGGGATTCAATGAGCAGTTCTTC,CASSQDGLAGFNEQFF
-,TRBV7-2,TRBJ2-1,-,TGTGCCAGCAGCAGACAGGGACTTGACAATGAGCAGTTCTTC,CASSRQGLDNEQFF
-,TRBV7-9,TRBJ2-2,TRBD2,TGTGCCAGCAGACTGACTAGCGGGAGGGGCGGGGAGCTGTTTTTT,CASRLTSGRGGELFF
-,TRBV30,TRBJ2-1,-,TGTGCCTGGAGTGCGGGACATTTCGATGAGCAGTTCTTC,CAWSAGHFDEQFF
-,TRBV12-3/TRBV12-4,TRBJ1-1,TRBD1,TGTGCCAGCAGTCGGACAGGAATAGCTTTCTTT,CASSRTGIAFF
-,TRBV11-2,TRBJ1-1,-,TGTGCCAGCAGCTTAGATCTTGGGCTAAGAGAGGAAGCTTTCTTT,CASSLDLGLREEAFF
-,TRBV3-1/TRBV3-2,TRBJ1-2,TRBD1,TGTGCCAGCAGTCAATACCGGGACAGCGCCTTCTCTAACTATGGCTACACCTTC,CASSQYRDSAFSNYGYTF
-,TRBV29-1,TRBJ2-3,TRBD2,TGCAGCCCACTAGCTAGCGGGAGCACAGATACGCAGTATTTT,CSPLASGSTDTQYF
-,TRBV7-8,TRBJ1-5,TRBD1,TGTGCCAGCAGCTTATTTTGGGACAGGGGAAATCAGCCCCAGCATTTT,CASSLFWDRGNQPQHF
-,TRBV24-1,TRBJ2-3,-,TGTGCCACCAGCATTAGCCCGATGGATACGCAGTATTTT,CATSISPMDTQYF
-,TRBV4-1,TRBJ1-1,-,TGCGCCAGCAGCCAAGATAGGGGTTCTATTGTGGAATCGGCTAAGTGGTGGACTGAAGCTTTCTTT,CASSQDRGSIVESAKWWTEAFF
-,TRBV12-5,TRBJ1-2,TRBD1,TGTGCTAGTGGTTCCACTACAGGGGGAGGCTATGGCTACACCTTC,CASGSTTGGGYGYTF
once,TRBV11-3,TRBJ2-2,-,TGTGCCAGCAGTCCGGGGGAGTTAGTCGCCGGGGAGCTGTTTTTT,CASSPGELVAGELFF
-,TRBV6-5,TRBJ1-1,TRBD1,TGTGCCAGCAGTCAACAGGGGACGAACACTGAAGCTTTCTTT,CASSQQGTNTEAFF
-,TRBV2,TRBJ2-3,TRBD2,TGTGCCAGCTCTACCGGGACTTGGGGGGGGGATACGCAGTATTTT,CASSTGTWGGDTQYF
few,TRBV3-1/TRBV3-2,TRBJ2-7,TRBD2,TGTGCCAGCAGCCAAGTTCCCTTCGGACTAGCGGGAGGGCCACGGGAGCAGTACTTC,CASSQVPFGLAGGPREQYF
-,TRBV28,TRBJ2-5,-,TGTGCCAGCAGTTGGAACGGGGAGACCCAGTACTTC,CASSWNGETQYF